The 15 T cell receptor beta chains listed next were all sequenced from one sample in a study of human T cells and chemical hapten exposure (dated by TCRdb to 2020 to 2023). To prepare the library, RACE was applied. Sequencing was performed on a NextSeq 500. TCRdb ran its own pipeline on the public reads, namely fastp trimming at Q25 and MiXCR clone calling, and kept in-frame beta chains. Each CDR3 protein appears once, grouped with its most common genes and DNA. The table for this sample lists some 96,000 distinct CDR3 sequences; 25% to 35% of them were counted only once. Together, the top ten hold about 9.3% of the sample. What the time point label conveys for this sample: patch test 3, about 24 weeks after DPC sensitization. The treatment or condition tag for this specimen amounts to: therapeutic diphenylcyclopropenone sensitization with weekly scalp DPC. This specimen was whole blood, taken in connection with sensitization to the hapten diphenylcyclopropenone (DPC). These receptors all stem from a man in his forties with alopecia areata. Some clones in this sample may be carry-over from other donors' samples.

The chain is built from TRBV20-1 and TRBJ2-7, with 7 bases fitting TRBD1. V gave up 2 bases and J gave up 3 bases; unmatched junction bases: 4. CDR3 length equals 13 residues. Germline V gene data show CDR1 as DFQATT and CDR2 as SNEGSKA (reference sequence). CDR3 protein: CSARSGQNYEQYF. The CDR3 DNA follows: TGCAGTGCTAGATCGGGACAGAACTACGAGCAGTACTTC.

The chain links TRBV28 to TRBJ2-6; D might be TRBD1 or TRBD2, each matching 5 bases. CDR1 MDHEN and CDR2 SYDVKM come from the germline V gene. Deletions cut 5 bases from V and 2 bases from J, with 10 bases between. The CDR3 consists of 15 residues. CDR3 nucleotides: TGTGCCAGCAGTCCCGGGACGACTGGGGCCAACGTCCTGACTTTC. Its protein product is CASSPGTTGANVLTF.

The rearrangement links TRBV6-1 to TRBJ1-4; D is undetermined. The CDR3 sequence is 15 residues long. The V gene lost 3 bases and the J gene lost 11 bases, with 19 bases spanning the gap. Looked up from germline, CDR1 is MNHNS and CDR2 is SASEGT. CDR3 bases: TGTGCCAGCAGTGAGGAACCGGGTTCCCCGGGGAAACTGTTTTTT. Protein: CASSEEPGSPGKLFF.

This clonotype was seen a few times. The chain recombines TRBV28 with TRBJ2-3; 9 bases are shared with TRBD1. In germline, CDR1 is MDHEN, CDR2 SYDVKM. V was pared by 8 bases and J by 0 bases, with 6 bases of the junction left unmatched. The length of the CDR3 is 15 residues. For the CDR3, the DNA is TGTGCCAGCGGGGGGACAGGGAGGAGCACAGATACGCAGTATTTT. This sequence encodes CASGGTGRSTDTQYF.

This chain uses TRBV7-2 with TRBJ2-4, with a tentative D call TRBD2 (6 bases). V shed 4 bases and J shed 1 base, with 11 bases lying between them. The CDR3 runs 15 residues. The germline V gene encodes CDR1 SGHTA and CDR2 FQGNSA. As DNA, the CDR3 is TGTGCCAGCAGCTGGGACTGGGGGGCCAAAAACATTCAGTACTTC. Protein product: CASSWDWGAKNIQYF.

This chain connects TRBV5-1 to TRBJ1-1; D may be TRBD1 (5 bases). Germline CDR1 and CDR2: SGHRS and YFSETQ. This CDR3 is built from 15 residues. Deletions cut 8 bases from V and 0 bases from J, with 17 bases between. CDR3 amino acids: CASGEQEGMNTEAFF. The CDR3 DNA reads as TGCGCCAGTGGTGAACAGGAAGGGATGAACACTGAAGCTTTCTTT.

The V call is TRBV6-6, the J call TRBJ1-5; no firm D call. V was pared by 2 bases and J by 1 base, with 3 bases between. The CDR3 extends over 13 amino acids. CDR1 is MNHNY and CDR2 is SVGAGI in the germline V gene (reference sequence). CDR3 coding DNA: TGTGCCAGCAGTTACGGGAGCAATCAGCCCCAGCATTTT. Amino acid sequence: CASSYGSNQPQHF.

The CDR3 bases are TGCAGTGCTAGAGATCCGGGACAGGGAAACGAGCAGTACTTC. Its protein is CSARDPGQGNEQYF. The genes are TRBV20-1 and TRBJ2-7; 9 bases fit TRBD1. Trimming cost V 0 bases and J 5 bases; bases outside gene matches: 5. The CDR3 extends over 14 amino acids. Germline values: CDR1 DFQATT, CDR2 SNEGSKA (reference sequence).

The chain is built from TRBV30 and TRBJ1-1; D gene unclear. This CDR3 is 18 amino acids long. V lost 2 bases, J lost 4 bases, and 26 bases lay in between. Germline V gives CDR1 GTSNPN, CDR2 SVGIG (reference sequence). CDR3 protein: CAWSPPERSLATGTEAFF. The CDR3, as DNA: TGTGCCTGGAGTCCACCTGAGAGGTCCCTGGCTACGGGCACTGAAGCTTTCTTT.

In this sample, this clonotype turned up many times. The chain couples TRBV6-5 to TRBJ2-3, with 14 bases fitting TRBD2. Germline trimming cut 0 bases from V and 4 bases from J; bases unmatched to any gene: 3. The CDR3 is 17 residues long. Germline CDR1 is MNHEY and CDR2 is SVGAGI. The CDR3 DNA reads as TGTGCCAGCAGTTACTCGAGACTAGCGGGAGGGCCAGATACGCAGTATTTT. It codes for CASSYSRLAGGPDTQYF.

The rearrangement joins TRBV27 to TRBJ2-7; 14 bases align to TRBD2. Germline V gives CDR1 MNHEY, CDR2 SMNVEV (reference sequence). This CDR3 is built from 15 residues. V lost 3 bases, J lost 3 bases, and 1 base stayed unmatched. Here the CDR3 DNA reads TGTGCCAGCAGTTTCGGGACTAGCGGGAGCTACGAGCAGTACTTC. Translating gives CASSFGTSGSYEQYF.

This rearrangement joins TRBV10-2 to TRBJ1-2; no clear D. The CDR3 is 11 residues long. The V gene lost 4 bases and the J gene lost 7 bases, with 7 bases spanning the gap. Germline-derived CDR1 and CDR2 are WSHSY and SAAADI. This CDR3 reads CASSGGSGYTF. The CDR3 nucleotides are TGCGCCAGCAGTGGGGGTTCTGGCTACACCTTC.

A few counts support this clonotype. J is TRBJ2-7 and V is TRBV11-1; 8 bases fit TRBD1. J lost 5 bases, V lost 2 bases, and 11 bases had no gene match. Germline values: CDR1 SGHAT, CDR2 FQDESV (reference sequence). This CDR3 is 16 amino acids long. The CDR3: CASSLFRGRGLDEQYF. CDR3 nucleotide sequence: TGTGCCAGCAGCTTATTTCGCGGCAGGGGGCTTGACGAGCAGTACTTC.

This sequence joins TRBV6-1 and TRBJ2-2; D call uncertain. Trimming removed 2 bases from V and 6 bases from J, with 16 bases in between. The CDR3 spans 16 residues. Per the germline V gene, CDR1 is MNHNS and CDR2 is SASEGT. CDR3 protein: CASSETPTGPPGELFF. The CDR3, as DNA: TGTGCCAGCAGTGAAACCCCGACTGGCCCCCCCGGGGAGCTGTTTTTT.

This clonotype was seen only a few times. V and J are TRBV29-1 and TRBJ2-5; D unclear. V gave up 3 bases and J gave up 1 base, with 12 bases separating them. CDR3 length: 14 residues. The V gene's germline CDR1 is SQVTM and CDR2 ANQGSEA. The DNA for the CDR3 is TGCAGCGTTGAGATTGAAGGCTCCCAAGAGACCCAGTACTTC. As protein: CSVEIEGSQETQYF.